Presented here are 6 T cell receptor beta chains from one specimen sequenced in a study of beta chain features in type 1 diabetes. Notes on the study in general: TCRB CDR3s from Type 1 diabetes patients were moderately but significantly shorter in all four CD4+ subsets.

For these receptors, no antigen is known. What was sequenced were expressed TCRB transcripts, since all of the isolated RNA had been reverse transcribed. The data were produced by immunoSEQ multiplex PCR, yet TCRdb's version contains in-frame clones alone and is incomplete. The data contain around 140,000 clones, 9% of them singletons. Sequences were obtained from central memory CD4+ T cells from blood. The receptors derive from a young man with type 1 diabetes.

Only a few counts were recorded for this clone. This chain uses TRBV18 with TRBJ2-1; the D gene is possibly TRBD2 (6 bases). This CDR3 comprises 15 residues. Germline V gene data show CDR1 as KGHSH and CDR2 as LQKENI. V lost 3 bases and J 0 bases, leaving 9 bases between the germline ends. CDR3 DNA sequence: TGTGCCAGCTCACCTAAAGCGGGCTCCTACAATGAGCAGTTCTTC. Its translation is CASSPKAGSYNEQFF.

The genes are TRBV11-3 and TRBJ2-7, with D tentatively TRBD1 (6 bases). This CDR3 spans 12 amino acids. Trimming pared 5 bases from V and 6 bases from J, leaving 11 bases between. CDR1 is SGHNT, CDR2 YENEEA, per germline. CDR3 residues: CASSESRGEQYF. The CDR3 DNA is TGTGCCAGCAGCGAGAGCAGGGGCGAGCAGTACTTC.

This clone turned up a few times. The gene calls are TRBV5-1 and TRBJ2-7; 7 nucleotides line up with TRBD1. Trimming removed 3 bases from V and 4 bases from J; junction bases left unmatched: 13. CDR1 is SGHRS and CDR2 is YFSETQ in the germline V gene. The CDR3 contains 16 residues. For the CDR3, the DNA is TGCGCCAGCAGCTCGACGATCGGGACAGCTTCGTACGAGCAGTACTTC. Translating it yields CASSSTIGTASYEQYF.

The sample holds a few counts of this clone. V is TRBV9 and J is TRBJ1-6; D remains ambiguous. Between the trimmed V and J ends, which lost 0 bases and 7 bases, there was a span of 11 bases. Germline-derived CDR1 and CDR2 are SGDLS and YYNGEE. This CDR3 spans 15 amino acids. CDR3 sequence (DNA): TGTGCCAGCAGCGTAGCCCTACCGGGAAATTCACCCCTCCACTTT. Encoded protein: CASSVALPGNSPLHF.

The DNA for the CDR3 is TGTGCCAGCAGTGCTCGGGACAGCCTCTACGAGCAGTACTTC. Amino acids: CASSARDSLYEQYF. The chain recombines TRBV27 with TRBJ2-7, with TRBD1 matching 7 bases. There are 14 residues in the CDR3. Per germline, CDR1 MNHEY and CDR2 SMNVEV (reference sequence). V gave up 5 bases and J gave up 3 bases; unmatched junction bases: 7.

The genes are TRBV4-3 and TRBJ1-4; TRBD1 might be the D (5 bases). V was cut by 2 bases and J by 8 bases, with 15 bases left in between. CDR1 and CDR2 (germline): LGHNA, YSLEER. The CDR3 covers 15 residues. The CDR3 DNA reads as TGCGCCAGCAGCCAAATTAGCCGGAGGGACGAAAAACTGTTTTTT. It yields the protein CASSQISRRDEKLFF.